A single sample is the source of the 26 T cell receptor beta chains below, sequenced in a study of T cell repertoires in cytomegalovirus infection (dated by TCRdb to about 2019). Sequencing instrument: Illumina HiSeq 1500. Using fastp trimming at Q25 and MiXCR clonotype assembly, TCRdb reanalyzed the public sequencing data and kept in-frame beta chains. Records with the same CDR3 protein are collapsed into one entry carrying the most frequent genes and DNA. This sample lists 250,000 to 300,000 distinct CDR3 sequences; 20% to 25% were detected once. Roughly a fifth of the sample belongs to the ten largest clones. Their antigen targets remain unknown. What this sample's treatment or condition label stands for: in vitro stimulation with specific CMV peptide epitopes to enrich CMV-specific T cells. Specimen: cultured PBMCs, collected from culture after CMV antigen stimulation. The source is a human donor in good health (CMV status not recorded). Some clones in this sample may be carry-over from other donors' samples.

This clonotype was picked up a small number of times. The rearrangement uses TRBV11-2 and TRBJ2-5; D ambiguous. Germline assignment: CDR1 SGHAT and CDR2 FQNNGV. The CDR3 is made up of 13 amino acids. With 5 bases removed from V and 1 base from J, the gap between germline ends came to 8 bases. The CDR3 region is CASSQEIQETQYF. The CDR3 DNA reads TGTGCCAGCAGCCAGGAAATCCAAGAGACCCAGTACTTC.

The rearrangement joins TRBV27 to TRBJ1-1; 9 bases line up with TRBD1. The trim removed 5 bases at V and 4 bases at J, leaving 11 bases unmatched. The CDR3 contains 16 residues. Germline V gene sequence: CDR1 MNHEY, CDR2 SMNVEV (reference sequence). Written as DNA, the CDR3 is TGTGCCAGCAGTCCCGCTTACAGGGGGCGAGTCACTGAAGCTTTCTTT. It is translated as CASSPAYRGRVTEAFF.

The chain links TRBV19 to TRBJ1-6; D is undetermined. The V gene lost 3 bases and the J gene lost 0 bases, with 6 bases spanning the gap. The CDR3 totals 15 residues. The germline V gene has CDR1 LNHDA and CDR2 SQIVND (reference sequence). The CDR3 nucleotides are TGTGCCAGTAGTATCATGGACTCCTATAATTCACCCCTCCACTTT. Protein: CASSIMDSYNSPLHF.

The gene calls are TRBV7-8 and TRBJ2-1; unclear D gene. The CDR3 extends over 15 amino acids. Germline V CDR1 and CDR2: SGHVS, FQNEAQ. V gave up 4 bases and J gave up 6 bases, with 16 bases separating them. The CDR3 loop is CASSSRERSGNEQFF. The CDR3 DNA sequence: TGTGCCAGCAGCTCGCGAGAAAGGTCCGGCAATGAGCAGTTCTTC.

The chain uses TRBV12-5 and TRBJ1-5; D remains ambiguous. Deletions cut 1 base from V and 6 bases from J, with 7 bases between. The CDR3 spans 13 residues. The V gene's germline CDR1 is LGHNT and CDR2 FRNRAP. CDR3 nucleotides: TGTGCTAGTGGTTTGGAAGACATTCAGCCCCAGCATTTT. This sequence encodes CASGLEDIQPQHF.

This clonotype was picked up many times. The chain is built from TRBV9 and TRBJ2-3, with 7 positions matching TRBD2. CDR3 size: 15 residues. After removal of 3 bases from V and 8 bases from J, the junction contained 12 bases not matched to a gene. Per the germline V gene, CDR1 is SGDLS and CDR2 is YYNGEE. The DNA of the CDR3 is TGTGCCAGCAGCGATGGCCCGAGCCCGGGGGGTACGCAGTATTTT. Its protein product is CASSDGPSPGGTQYF.

This chain links TRBV6-6 with TRBJ2-6; TRBD1 or TRBD2 may be the D gene (6 bases each). V lost 0 bases, J lost 4 bases, and 16 bases lay in between. This CDR3 comprises 18 residues. Germline lookup yields CDR1 MNHNY and CDR2 SVGAGI (reference sequence). The CDR3 DNA reads TGTGCCAGCAGTTACTCGCCATGGGGGGCGGGCGGGGCCAACGTCCTGACTTTC. It is translated as CASSYSPWGAGGANVLTF.

This clonotype showed up many times. The V call is TRBV7-8, the J call TRBJ2-5; D unresolved. Germline V gene data show CDR1 as SGHVS and CDR2 as FQNEAQ. Between the trimmed V and J ends, which lost 3 bases and 0 bases, there was a span of 14 bases. The CDR3 has 16 amino acids. The CDR3 here is CASSFLETGYQETQYF. The CDR3 bases are TGTGCCAGCAGCTTCTTAGAGACCGGTTACCAAGAGACCCAGTACTTC.

As DNA, the CDR3 is TGTGCCAGCAAACCGTCAATTCCAGTGAACTCCCCTGGAGCTTTCTTT. Translated: CASKPSIPVNSPGAFF. The genes are TRBV11-2 and TRBJ1-1, with D unresolved. V was trimmed by 7 bases and J by 10 bases, leaving 28 bases between them. In germline, CDR1 is SGHAT, CDR2 FQNNGV. CDR3 length: 16 amino acids.

The chain recombines TRBV11-3 with TRBJ1-1; no definite D call. The germline V and J ends were trimmed by 2 bases and 4 bases, with 8 bases remaining between them. The CDR3 extends over 13 amino acids. Germline V gene lookup returns CDR1 SGHNT and CDR2 YENEEA. The DNA of the CDR3 is TGTGCCAGCAGCTTACGGTTGAGCACTGAAGCTTTCTTT. Amino acid sequence: CASSLRLSTEAFF.

The table lists this clonotype with a few counts. The gene calls are TRBV27 and TRBJ1-2; D possibly corresponds to TRBD1 (6 bases). This CDR3 is 14 amino acids long. Deletions cut 3 bases from V and 3 bases from J, with 11 bases between. Germline V CDR1 and CDR2: MNHEY, SMNVEV (reference sequence). The DNA of the CDR3 is TGTGCCAGCAGTTTGAGGGGGTCGGACTATGGCTACACCTTC. It translates to CASSLRGSDYGYTF.

The rearrangement uses TRBV27 and TRBJ1-2; D unresolved. There are 13 residues in the CDR3. CDR1 MNHEY and CDR2 SMNVEV come from the germline V gene (reference sequence). V lost 8 bases to trimming and J lost 10 bases, with 20 bases between them. The CDR3 DNA follows: TGTGCCAGCGCGGCGACCCATATATCTGACTACACCTTC. Its protein is CASAATHISDYTF.

This clonotype was observed at least ten times. The chain employs TRBV7-9 and TRBJ2-5; tentative D call: TRBD1 (5 bases). The CDR3 covers 13 residues. CDR1 SEHNR and CDR2 FQNEAQ come from the germline V gene (reference sequence). Trimming left V 1 base short and J 9 bases short, with 12 bases between. CDR3 bases: TGTGCCAGCAGCTTAGACGATCAGGGATCCCAGTACTTC. Encoded protein: CASSLDDQGSQYF.

The chain couples TRBV20-1 to TRBJ2-7, with D unclear. Germline CDR1 DFQATT, CDR2 SNEGSKA (reference sequence). V was shortened by 1 base and J by 2 bases, with 9 bases between the two germline ends. This CDR3 has 13 amino acids. This chain's CDR3 is CSARASDTYEQYF. The DNA for the CDR3 is TGCAGTGCTAGAGCATCGGATACCTACGAGCAGTACTTC.

The chain employs TRBV29-1 and TRBJ1-1, with unresolved D. Looked up from germline, CDR1 is SQVTM and CDR2 is ANQGSEA. The CDR3 runs 10 residues. V shed 7 bases and J shed 4 bases, with 7 bases lying between them. CDR3 DNA sequence: TGCAGCGGCTGGGGCACTGAAGCTTTCTTT. Translation gives CSGWGTEAFF.

This clonotype was counted only a few times. Its ends do not fully match the called genes, so a read error is possible. The rearrangement joins TRBV5-4 to TRBJ1-1; 11 nucleotides agree with TRBD1. Germline CDR1 SGHNT, CDR2 YYREEE (reference sequence). The CDR3 is 11 amino acids. Here the CDR3 reads CASSSGTGGLF. The CDR3 nucleotides read TGTGCCAGCAGTTCCGGGACAGGGGGTCTCTTT.

The V and J genes are TRBV28 and TRBJ1-1; 9 nucleotides agree with TRBD1. This CDR3 contains 16 residues. The germline V gene has CDR1 MDHEN and CDR2 SYDVKM. J was trimmed by 7 bases and V by 6 bases; bases with no gene match: 15. The CDR3 DNA sequence: TGTGCCAGCAGGTTAAACCTGGGACAGGGTAAAGTTGAAGCTTTCTTT. This translates into CASRLNLGQGKVEAFF.

At least ten counts were recorded for this clonotype. The gene calls are TRBV10-3 and TRBJ1-5; 8 bases match TRBD1. With 6 bases clipped from V and 9 bases from J, the junction kept 1 base outside the gene matches. Germline V gene data show CDR1 as ENHRY and CDR2 as SYGVKD. The CDR3 loop spans 11 amino acids. DNA of the CDR3: TGTGCCATCAGAGGACAGGGGCCCCAGCATTTT. Translating it yields CAIRGQGPQHF.

The chain employs TRBV14 and TRBJ2-3; D ambiguous. Trimming took off 2 bases at V and 9 bases at J, with 9 bases between the two ends. The CDR3 sequence is 12 residues long. Germline lookup yields CDR1 SGHDN and CDR2 FVKESK. The CDR3 region has the DNA TGTGCCAGCAGCCAATTGGCACCAACGCAGTATTTT. Protein product: CASSQLAPTQYF.

The V gene is TRBV10-3, the J gene TRBJ2-5; 14 bases are a match to TRBD2. The CDR3 length is 17 residues. Trimming at V came to 0 bases and at J to 6 bases, leaving 6 bases not matched to a gene. Germline values: CDR1 ENHRY, CDR2 SYGVKD. The CDR3 region has the DNA TGTGCCATCAGTGAGTCGAAGGGACTAGCGGGAGTTCAGACCCAGTACTTC. This sequence encodes CAISESKGLAGVQTQYF.

The rearrangement joins TRBV20-1 to TRBJ2-5; 10 bases are a match to TRBD2. Unmatched junction bases numbered 6, after V lost 6 bases and J lost 5 bases. CDR1 and CDR2 (germline): DFQATT, SNEGSKA (reference sequence). The CDR3 runs to 13 residues. In nucleotides, the CDR3 is TGCAGTGCCCCTCTAGCGGGAGCGGAGACCCAGTACTTC. Translation gives CSAPLAGAETQYF.

The chain links TRBV2 to TRBJ1-2; D not certain. CDR1 is SNHLY, CDR2 FYNNEI, per germline. The CDR3 loop spans 14 amino acids. The V gene lost 3 bases and the J gene lost 5 bases, with 13 bases spanning the gap. The CDR3 sequence: CASSDKGERYGYTF. Here the CDR3 DNA reads TGTGCCAGCAGTGACAAGGGAGAGCGGTATGGCTACACCTTC.

The rearrangement joins TRBV30 to TRBJ2-7; 8 bases match TRBD1. The CDR3 length is 12 residues. Germline V gene sequence: CDR1 GTSNPN, CDR2 SVGIG (reference sequence). The junction had 10 bases not matched to a gene; V was cut back by 4 bases and J by 11 bases. CDR3 nucleotide sequence: TGTGCCTGGACCGCAGAGACAGGGGAAAAGTACTTC. Its protein is CAWTAETGEKYF.

Only a few counts were recorded for this clonotype. The rearrangement uses TRBV19 and TRBJ2-7; 7 bases are shared with TRBD1. The germline CDR1 and CDR2 sequences are LNHDA and SQIVND (reference sequence). J was trimmed by 3 bases and V by 2 bases; bases with no gene match: 7. This CDR3 has 15 residues. The DNA for the CDR3 is TGTGCCAGTAGTATATCCGGGACAGATCTCTACGAGCAGTACTTC. This sequence encodes CASSISGTDLYEQYF.

This clonotype has at least ten counts. V gene TRBV7-8 combines with J gene TRBJ1-5; D is unclear. The V and J ends lost 5 bases and 7 bases respectively, with 9 bases between them. The CDR3 sequence is 12 residues long. CDR1 and CDR2 from the germline V gene are SGHVS and FQNEAQ. The CDR3, as DNA: TGTGCCAGCAGCCTAATGAGCCAGCCCCAGCATTTT. The encoded protein is CASSLMSQPQHF.

The CDR3 nucleotides are TGCGCCAGCAGCCCCCCAGAACCTGAATATGGCTACACCTTC. Protein: CASSPPEPEYGYTF. The rearrangement links TRBV5-1 to TRBJ1-2; no firm D call. Germline values: CDR1 SGHRS, CDR2 YFSETQ. Trimming stripped 4 bases from V and 5 bases from J, with 15 bases between. The CDR3 extends over 14 amino acids. Complete variable domain (other parts from reference TRBV5-1 and TRBJ1-2): KAGVTQTPRYLIKTRGQQVTLSCSPISGHRSVSWYQQTPGQGLQFLFEYFSETQRNKGNFPGRFSGRQFSNSRSEMNVSTLELGDSALYLCASSPPEPEYGYTFGSGTRLTVV.